Sequencing of this T cell receptor beta chain was carried out in a study of CD8 T cells in ankylosing spondylitis. Findings and caveats of the study: It was reported that disease-linked clones were significantly enriched in matched ankylosing spondylitis synovial fluid. What seemed typical of ankylosing spondylitis blood was a TCR beta motif built from 8 or 9 highly homologous variants. Past research had described some motif variants in reactive arthritis synovial fluid and blood.

This clonotype was counted at least ten times. Its specificity is not known. The J segment lost 6 bases and the V segment lost 5 bases, leaving 6 bases of the junction unmatched. Per germline, CDR1 SGHAT and CDR2 FQNNGV. The CDR3 runs to 13 residues. From the 5' RACE reads, TCRdb called clonotypes with MiXCR, one entry per CDR3 protein. The data hold fewer than 400,000 distinct CDR3 sequences, with around 22% observed a single time. The sequenced sample consisted of blood, either unsorted or a sorted T cell fraction (not recorded which). V and J are TRBV11-2 and TRBJ2-5; 7 positions match TRBD1. The sequence was collected from a male donor with ankylosing spondylitis. CDR3 coding DNA: TGTGCCAGCAGCCGAGACAGGGCACAGACCCAGTACTTC. Encoded protein: CASSRDRAQTQYF.